The rows below give T cell receptor beta chains drawn from one sample of a study of cytomegalovirus exposure and HLA in healthy donors. Sequenced by immunoSEQ multiplex PCR; TCRdb stores in-frame clones only, minus some. Found here are over 70,000 clones, roughly 79% of them singletons; the top ten hold approximately 1.4%. Sequenced input: PBMCs. All receptors come from a male donor in good health and CMV-seronegative. Both conserved end residues are part of each CDR3. The D gene is left open where the match is weak. Size is stated for part of the rows, as once, few or many counts, or as a class when the clone is expanded.

j_call: TRBJ2-1; v_call: TRBV27; d_call: TRBD1; clone_size: .; cdr3_nt: TGTGCCAGCGGGACAGGGGTAGGCAATGAGCAGTTCTTC; cdr3_aa: CASGTGVGNEQFF
j_call: TRBJ1-2; v_call: TRBV5-6; d_call: .; clone_size: .; cdr3_nt: TGTGCCAGCAGCTTCGGTTTACACTATGGCTACACCTTC; cdr3_aa: CASSFGLHYGYTF
j_call: TRBJ1-1; v_call: TRBV9; d_call: TRBD1; clone_size: .; cdr3_nt: TGTGCCAGCAGCTCCGGACAGGGGGTAGAAGCTTTCTTT; cdr3_aa: CASSSGQGVEAFF
j_call: TRBJ2-6; v_call: TRBV4-3; d_call: .; clone_size: .; cdr3_nt: TGCGCCAGCAGCCAAGATATGGGACTCTCTGGGGCCAACGTCCTGACTTTC; cdr3_aa: CASSQDMGLSGANVLTF
j_call: TRBJ1-2; v_call: TRBV27; d_call: .; clone_size: .; cdr3_nt: TGTGCCAGCAGTCCGATTGGAGGGGAGGGCTACACCTTC; cdr3_aa: CASSPIGGEGYTF
j_call: TRBJ1-1; v_call: TRBV23-1; d_call: TRBD1; clone_size: few; cdr3_nt: TGCGCCGGAACCAGGGGGAACGCTGAAGCTTTCTTT; cdr3_aa: CAGTRGNAEAFF
j_call: TRBJ1-2; v_call: TRBV2; d_call: TRBD1; clone_size: .; cdr3_nt: TGTGCCAGCAGTCCGGGACAGGACTATGGCTACACCTTC; cdr3_aa: CASSPGQDYGYTF
j_call: TRBJ1-1; v_call: TRBV19; d_call: TRBD1; clone_size: .; cdr3_nt: TGTGCCAGTAGTCCGCCCCCGGACAGGGTAGGGACTGAAGCTTTCTTT; cdr3_aa: CASSPPPDRVGTEAFF
j_call: TRBJ1-2; v_call: TRBV19; d_call: TRBD1; clone_size: .; cdr3_nt: TGTGCCAGTAAGCCGGGACAGCAAGACTATGGCTACACCTTC; cdr3_aa: CASKPGQQDYGYTF
j_call: TRBJ1-1; v_call: TRBV19; d_call: .; clone_size: .; cdr3_nt: TGTGCCAGTAGAAACAGCGCCGGGGGTACTGAAGCTTTCTTT; cdr3_aa: CASRNSAGGTEAFF
j_call: TRBJ1-1; v_call: TRBV5-1; d_call: TRBD1; clone_size: .; cdr3_nt: TGCGCCAGCAGCCCGGGACAGGGGGAAACTGAAGCTTTCTTT; cdr3_aa: CASSPGQGETEAFF
j_call: TRBJ1-1; v_call: TRBV10-1; d_call: .; clone_size: .; cdr3_nt: TGCGCCAGCAGTGACAACCCAGGAGAGGGATCTTCTGAAGCTTTCTTT; cdr3_aa: CASSDNPGEGSSEAFF
j_call: TRBJ1-2; v_call: TRBV7-7; d_call: .; clone_size: .; cdr3_nt: TGTGCTAGCAGCTCGGAGACAGGCGACGGCTACACCTTC; cdr3_aa: CASSSETGDGYTF
j_call: TRBJ2-6; v_call: TRBV7-9; d_call: TRBD1; clone_size: .; cdr3_nt: TGTGCCAGCAGCCAGAGAAGACAGGGGGGCGCAGGGGCCAACGTCCTGACTTTC; cdr3_aa: CASSQRRQGGAGANVLTF
j_call: TRBJ1-3; v_call: TRBV23-1; d_call: TRBD1; clone_size: .; cdr3_nt: TGCGCCAGCAGTCAATTTAGAGACAGGGGGCGAGAAAGAAACACCATATATTTT; cdr3_aa: CASSQFRDRGRERNTIYF
j_call: TRBJ1-4; v_call: TRBV5-1; d_call: TRBD1; clone_size: .; cdr3_nt: TGCGCCAGCAGTTCGGGACAGGGGGGACGAAATGAAAAACTGTTTTTT; cdr3_aa: CASSSGQGGRNEKLFF
j_call: TRBJ2-2; v_call: TRBV9; d_call: .; clone_size: .; cdr3_nt: TGTGCCAGCAGCGTAGATCTAAAACCTGCCCACGGGGAGCTGTTTTTT; cdr3_aa: CASSVDLKPAHGELFF
j_call: TRBJ2-5; v_call: TRBV28; d_call: .; clone_size: .; cdr3_nt: TGTGCCGGCGGATCAGGGACATCTACTCAAGAGACCCAGTACTTC; cdr3_aa: CAGGSGTSTQETQYF
j_call: TRBJ1-2; v_call: TRBV27; d_call: .; clone_size: few; cdr3_nt: TGTGCCAGCAGTCCGCCCGGGGGGTGGGGCTACACCTTC; cdr3_aa: CASSPPGGWGYTF
j_call: TRBJ2-7; v_call: TRBV28; d_call: TRBD2; clone_size: .; cdr3_nt: TGTGCCAGCAGTTTGGGACTATCCTACGAGCAGTACTTC; cdr3_aa: CASSLGLSYEQYF
j_call: TRBJ2-7; v_call: TRBV29-1; d_call: .; clone_size: .; cdr3_nt: TGCAGCGTTGCAGGGAAGAATAGCGAGCAGTACTTC; cdr3_aa: CSVAGKNSEQYF
j_call: TRBJ2-7; v_call: TRBV30; d_call: .; clone_size: .; cdr3_nt: TGTGCCTGGAGTCGAAACGAGCAGTACTTC; cdr3_aa: CAWSRNEQYF
j_call: TRBJ1-1; v_call: TRBV4-3; d_call: .; clone_size: .; cdr3_nt: TGCGCCAGCAGCCAAGATATCCTCTACACTGAAGCTTTCTTT; cdr3_aa: CASSQDILYTEAFF
j_call: TRBJ1-3; v_call: TRBV15; d_call: TRBD1; clone_size: few; cdr3_nt: TGTGCCACCAGGCAGGGGGCTGGAGGAAACACCATATATTTT; cdr3_aa: CATRQGAGGNTIYF
j_call: TRBJ2-7; v_call: TRBV5-8; d_call: TRBD1; clone_size: few; cdr3_nt: TGTGCCAGCAGCTTTGGGACAGGCGCGAGAGACGAGCAGTACTTC; cdr3_aa: CASSFGTGARDEQYF
j_call: TRBJ1-2; v_call: TRBV19; d_call: .; clone_size: once; cdr3_nt: TGTGCCAGTAGTAATCCTTTGAGGGTCTATGGCTACACCTTC; cdr3_aa: CASSNPLRVYGYTF
j_call: TRBJ2-2; v_call: TRBV5-4; d_call: .; clone_size: .; cdr3_nt: TGTGCCAGCAGCATCACTGGCGGATACAGGGCACGCACCGGGGAGCTGTTTTTT; cdr3_aa: CASSITGGYRARTGELFF
j_call: TRBJ2-5; v_call: TRBV7-2; d_call: TRBD2; clone_size: .; cdr3_nt: TGTGCCAGCAGCCCAGGAGGCGGCGGGAGGGAGCAGTACTTC; cdr3_aa: CASSPGGGGREQYF
j_call: TRBJ1-6; v_call: TRBV7-3; d_call: TRBD1; clone_size: .; cdr3_nt: TGTGCCAGCAGCTTACCGGGGACAGAGAATTCACCCCTCCACTTT; cdr3_aa: CASSLPGTENSPLHF
j_call: TRBJ2-1; v_call: TRBV19; d_call: TRBD2; clone_size: .; cdr3_nt: TGTGCCAGTAGTATGACTAGCGGGAGTGGCAATGAGCAGTTCTTC; cdr3_aa: CASSMTSGSGNEQFF
j_call: TRBJ1-2; v_call: TRBV13; d_call: TRBD1; clone_size: few; cdr3_nt: TGTGCCAGCAGATCTGGGGACAGGGGCCTCTATGGCTACACCTTC; cdr3_aa: CASRSGDRGLYGYTF
j_call: TRBJ2-7; v_call: TRBV7-3; d_call: TRBD1; clone_size: .; cdr3_nt: TGTGCCAGCAGCCCAAGAGGGGGACAGGGCGAGCAGTACTTC; cdr3_aa: CASSPRGGQGEQYF
j_call: TRBJ2-3; v_call: TRBV15; d_call: .; clone_size: .; cdr3_nt: TGTGCCACCAGCGACCTGGGGGGGCCAGATACGCAGTATTTT; cdr3_aa: CATSDLGGPDTQYF
j_call: TRBJ1-2; v_call: TRBV10-2; d_call: .; clone_size: .; cdr3_nt: TGCGCCAGCACTCCAGGGGACTATGGCTACACCTTC; cdr3_aa: CASTPGDYGYTF
j_call: TRBJ1-5; v_call: TRBV19; d_call: TRBD1; clone_size: .; cdr3_nt: TGTGCCACTGGGGGACAGGGGGCTTGGAATCAGCCCCAGCATTTT; cdr3_aa: CATGGQGAWNQPQHF
j_call: TRBJ1-1; v_call: TRBV6-5; d_call: .; clone_size: .; cdr3_nt: TGTGCCAGCAGGGGCCTTGGGGAAGCTTTCTTT; cdr3_aa: CASRGLGEAFF
j_call: TRBJ2-7; v_call: TRBV19; d_call: .; clone_size: few; cdr3_nt: TGTGCCAGTTCTTTGACTGGGTCCTACGAGCAGTACTTC; cdr3_aa: CASSLTGSYEQYF
j_call: TRBJ2-7; v_call: TRBV9; d_call: TRBD1; clone_size: .; cdr3_nt: TGTGCCAGCAGCGTAGGGACAGGGGGCGATTACGAGCAGTACTTC; cdr3_aa: CASSVGTGGDYEQYF
j_call: TRBJ2-5; v_call: TRBV29-1; d_call: .; clone_size: .; cdr3_nt: TGCAGCGTTGATCGGGAAAGGGTGAAGACCCGGTACTTC; cdr3_aa: CSVDRERVKTRYF
j_call: TRBJ2-7; v_call: TRBV28; d_call: TRBD2; clone_size: .; cdr3_nt: TGTGCCAGCACCCTAGAAGGGAGGGAGGGACGCGGGCAGTACTTC; cdr3_aa: CASTLEGREGRGQYF
j_call: TRBJ2-7; v_call: TRBV28; d_call: .; clone_size: .; cdr3_nt: TGTGCCAGCAGTTACAGATTCTACGAGCAGTACTTC; cdr3_aa: CASSYRFYEQYF
j_call: TRBJ1-1; v_call: TRBV19; d_call: .; clone_size: .; cdr3_nt: TGTGCCAGTAGCTTTCGGCGGGGAGACACTGAAGCTTTCTTT; cdr3_aa: CASSFRRGDTEAFF
j_call: TRBJ2-7; v_call: TRBV6-1; d_call: .; clone_size: .; cdr3_nt: TGTGCCAGCAGTGAACGGTTGAAGAGCTCCTACGAGCAGTACTTC; cdr3_aa: CASSERLKSSYEQYF
j_call: TRBJ2-2; v_call: TRBV27; d_call: .; clone_size: once; cdr3_nt: TGTGCCAGCAGTTTAAGGGGTGGGGAGCTGTTTTTT; cdr3_aa: CASSLRGGELFF
j_call: TRBJ1-6; v_call: TRBV7-3; d_call: TRBD1; clone_size: .; cdr3_nt: TGTGCCAGCAGCGCCTCAGGGGGTCAGAATTCACCCCTCCACTTT; cdr3_aa: CASSASGGQNSPLHF
j_call: TRBJ1-6; v_call: TRBV4-3; d_call: .; clone_size: .; cdr3_nt: TGCGCCAGCAGCCAAGAGGATCGCCGAGGTTCACCCCTCCACTTT; cdr3_aa: CASSQEDRRGSPLHF
j_call: TRBJ2-4; v_call: TRBV4-3; d_call: TRBD2; clone_size: once; cdr3_nt: TGCGCCAGCAGCCAAGATGGGGGGGGTTTCCAGTACTTC; cdr3_aa: CASSQDGGGFQYF
j_call: TRBJ1-2; v_call: TRBV10-2; d_call: TRBD1; clone_size: .; cdr3_nt: TGCGCCAGCAGTGAGTTTGGGGACAGGACTAACTATGGCTACACCTTC; cdr3_aa: CASSEFGDRTNYGYTF
j_call: TRBJ1-1; v_call: TRBV6-6; d_call: .; clone_size: .; cdr3_nt: TGTGCCAGCAATCTGTCCGGAGGGAACACTGAAGCTTTCTTT; cdr3_aa: CASNLSGGNTEAFF
j_call: TRBJ2-1; v_call: TRBV18; d_call: TRBD2; clone_size: .; cdr3_nt: TGTGCCAGCTCACCTGTCGGTAGCGGGTACAATGAGCAGTTCTTC; cdr3_aa: CASSPVGSGYNEQFF
j_call: TRBJ1-1; v_call: TRBV5-4; d_call: TRBD1; clone_size: .; cdr3_nt: TGTGCCAGCAGCCAGAACAGGGGGCCGGGCACTGAAGCTTTCTTT; cdr3_aa: CASSQNRGPGTEAFF
j_call: TRBJ2-1; v_call: TRBV6-6; d_call: TRBD1; clone_size: .; cdr3_nt: TGTGCCGTCCACGGACAGGGGCTTTTCAATGAGCAGTTCTTC; cdr3_aa: CAVHGQGLFNEQFF
j_call: TRBJ2-1; v_call: TRBV4-2; d_call: .; clone_size: few; cdr3_nt: TGTGCCAGCAGCCTCGGAGACTTGGGCTCCTACAATGAGCAGTTCTTC; cdr3_aa: CASSLGDLGSYNEQFF
j_call: TRBJ2-7; v_call: TRBV4-3; d_call: TRBD2; clone_size: .; cdr3_nt: TGCGCCAGCAGCCAAGTCGGTCGGCGGGAGGCCCTGGGGAGCGAGCAGTACTTC; cdr3_aa: CASSQVGRREALGSEQYF
j_call: TRBJ2-1; v_call: TRBV5-1; d_call: .; clone_size: .; cdr3_nt: TGCGCCAGCAGCTTACAAATTTCCTACAATGAGCAGTTCTTC; cdr3_aa: CASSLQISYNEQFF
j_call: TRBJ1-4; v_call: TRBV7-9; d_call: TRBD1; clone_size: .; cdr3_nt: TGTGCCAGCAGCCGTAATAGAAGGACAGGGGGCGATAATGAAAAACTGTTTTTT; cdr3_aa: CASSRNRRTGGDNEKLFF
j_call: TRBJ2-3; v_call: TRBV7-3; d_call: TRBD1; clone_size: .; cdr3_nt: TGTGCCAGCAGCCCTTCCGGGACAGTCACAGATACGCAGTATTTT; cdr3_aa: CASSPSGTVTDTQYF